This entry lists 19 T cell receptor beta chains sequenced from one sample in a study of blood T cell repertoires in COVID-19. The method was immunoSEQ multiplex PCR; TCRdb's version includes in-frame clones alone and lacks a portion of them. The sample has some 300,000 clones; approximately 89% are singletons. The sequenced material came from peripheral blood. These receptors all come from a woman in her twenties or thirties who had recovered from COVID-19.

The chain uses TRBV5-1 and TRBJ2-1; tentatively, D is TRBD1 (6 bases). Germline lookup yields CDR1 SGHRS and CDR2 YFSETQ. The CDR3 is made up of 13 amino acids. With 6 bases removed from V and 15 bases from J, the gap between germline ends came to 22 bases. CDR3 in amino acids: CASKFEAGDRGFF. CDR3 sequence (DNA): TGCGCCAGCAAGTTCGAAGCAGGGGACCGTGGGTTCTTC.

The genes are TRBV5-4 and TRBJ2-5; 8 bases are shared with TRBD2. From germline, CDR1 is SGHNT and CDR2 YYREEE (reference sequence). The CDR3 loop spans 16 amino acids. With 0 bases clipped from V and 4 bases from J, the junction kept 8 bases outside the gene matches. CDR3 nucleotide sequence: TGTGCCAGCAGCTTGGCCCGGGCGGGGGGTCTAGAGACCCAGTACTTC. Protein: CASSLARAGGLETQYF.

J is TRBJ2-1 and V is TRBV5-1; 8 positions agree with TRBD1. The CDR3 is made up of 15 amino acids. CDR1 and CDR2 (germline): SGHRS, YFSETQ. Losses at the gene ends were 5 bases for V and 7 bases for J; bases not matched to a gene: 11. CDR3 region: CASRVNSGTGNEQFF. The CDR3 region has the DNA TGCGCCAGCAGAGTGAACTCCGGGACAGGTAATGAGCAGTTCTTC.

This clone was counted once. The chain joins TRBV29-1 to TRBJ1-2; D may be TRBD1 (5 bases). V was trimmed by 4 bases and J by 2 bases, leaving 14 bases between them. CDR3 length: 14 residues. Germline V CDR1 and CDR2: SQVTM, ANQGSEA. CDR3 sequence reads: CSVGGGSGNYGYTF. The CDR3, as DNA: TGCAGCGTTGGTGGGGGGAGCGGAAACTATGGCTACACCTTC.

This clone has a handful of counts. The chain combines TRBV6-1 with TRBJ2-3; the D gene is possibly TRBD1 (6 bases). Between the trimmed V and J ends, which lost 2 bases and 5 bases, there was a span of 17 bases. This CDR3 has 16 residues. Germline lookup yields CDR1 MNHNS and CDR2 SASEGT. Here the CDR3 reads CASSEIPGARGDTQYF. For the CDR3, the DNA is TGTGCCAGCAGTGAAATACCAGGGGCTCGGGGAGATACGCAGTATTTT.

The chain couples TRBV3-1 (or the pseudogene TRBV3-2) to TRBJ2-1, with a tentative D call TRBD2 (5 bases). Per germline, CDR1 LGHDT and CDR2 YNNKEL (reference sequence). Trimming pared 5 bases from V and 6 bases from J, leaving 17 bases between. The CDR3 is 15 amino acids. The CDR3 reads CASSFSEDVTNEQFF. The CDR3, as DNA: TGTGCCAGCAGCTTTAGCGAGGACGTAACCAATGAGCAGTTCTTC.

The chain carries TRBV5-4 and TRBJ2-7; no reliable D call. Trimming stripped 6 bases from V and 5 bases from J, with 15 bases between. The CDR3 runs 13 residues. Germline-derived CDR1 and CDR2 are SGHNT and YYREEE (reference sequence). The CDR3 nucleotides read TGTGCCAGCACCGACAAGCATGGCGACGAGCAGTACTTC. This sequence encodes CASTDKHGDEQYF.

This chain connects TRBV5-5 to TRBJ2-2; 7 positions agree with TRBD1. V shed 4 bases, J shed 6 bases, and the junction held 15 bases outside the gene matches. This CDR3 spans 17 amino acids. In germline, CDR1 is SGHKS, CDR2 YYEKEE (reference sequence). The CDR3 DNA sequence: TGTGCCAGCAGCGGGGCCGGGACAGCCATTGGATCCGGGGAGCTGTTTTTT. This sequence encodes CASSGAGTAIGSGELFF. Complete variable domain (other parts from reference TRBV5-5 and TRBJ2-2): DAGVTQSPTHLIKTRGQQVTLRCSPISGHKSVSWYQQVLGQGPQFIFQYYEKEERGRGNFPDRFSARQFPNYSSELNVNALLLGDSALYLCASSGAGTAIGSGELFFGEGSRLTVL.

The chain carries TRBV6-2 or TRBV6-3 and TRBJ1-3; D possibly corresponds to TRBD1 (5 bases). CDR1 is MNHEY, CDR2 SVGEGT, per germline. This CDR3 region has 16 residues. Trimming took 7 bases from V and 7 from J, leaving 23 bases between them. Here the CDR3 reads CASTPLHGQEENTIYF. CDR3 DNA sequence: TGTGCCAGCACCCCTCTACACGGACAAGAAGAGAACACCATATATTTT.

This sequence joins TRBV10-3 and TRBJ2-3, with D possibly being TRBD2 (6 bases). CDR3 length: 17 amino acids. From germline, CDR1 is ENHRY and CDR2 SYGVKD. V shed 2 bases and J shed 0 bases, with 15 bases lying between them. The DNA for the CDR3 is TGTGCCATCAGTGAGGGAATAGGCGGGGCTAGCACAGATACGCAGTATTTT. Encoded protein: CAISEGIGGASTDTQYF.

This clone was counted only a few times. The genes are TRBV7-2 and TRBJ1-6; TRBD1 matches at 9 bases. Losses at the gene ends were 4 bases for V and 6 bases for J; bases not matched to a gene: 4. The CDR3 loop spans 15 amino acids. The germline V gene encodes CDR1 SGHTA and CDR2 FQGNSA. CDR3 protein: CASSWLTGGNSPLHF. CDR3 nucleotide sequence: TGTGCCAGCAGCTGGCTGACAGGGGGTAATTCACCCCTCCACTTT.

V gene TRBV14 combines with J gene TRBJ2-5; D gene ambiguous. CDR1 is SGHDN, CDR2 FVKESK, per germline. The CDR3 is made up of 14 amino acids. V lost 0 bases to trimming and J lost 1 base, with 6 bases between them. CDR3 DNA: TGTGCCAGCAGCCAAGAAACGGGCCAAGAGACCCAGTACTTC. Its protein is CASSQETGQETQYF.

The chain has TRBV6-2 or TRBV6-3 and TRBJ2-7; D perhaps matches TRBD1 (6 bases). Germline CDR1 and CDR2: MNHEY and SVGEGT. With 5 bases removed from V and 1 base from J, the gap between germline ends came to 15 bases. The CDR3 runs to 15 residues. In nucleotides, the CDR3 is TGTGCCAGCAGTGGGCCGGGGACACATTCCTACGAGCAGTACTTC. Its protein is CASSGPGTHSYEQYF.

CDR3 in DNA: TGTGCCAGCAGTGAAAGGAGGGACTCGTATAGCAATCAGCCCCAGCATTTT. The encoded protein is CASSERRDSYSNQPQHF. This chain joins TRBV2 and TRBJ1-5, with D tentatively TRBD1 (5 bases). Germline V gene lookup returns CDR1 SNHLY and CDR2 FYNNEI. Between the trimmed V and J ends, which lost 2 bases and 0 bases, there was a span of 14 bases. The CDR3 sequence is 17 residues long.

This chain uses TRBV13 with TRBJ2-3, with D possibly TRBD2 on 6 matching bases. The CDR3 extends over 15 amino acids. In germline, CDR1 is PRHDT, CDR2 FYEKMQ (reference sequence). V gave up 4 bases and J gave up 2 bases, with 13 bases separating them. CDR3 in DNA: TGTGCCAGCAGCTCGGGAGTCGGGGTCACAGATACGCAGTATTTT. Protein product: CASSSGVGVTDTQYF. Full variable domain (outside the CDR3, taken from reference TRBV13 and TRBJ2-3): AAGVIQSPRHLIKEKRETATLKCYPIPRHDTVYWYQQGPGQDPQFLISFYEKMQSDKGSIPDRFSAQQFSDYHSELNMSSLELGDSALYFCASSSGVGVTDTQYFGPGTRLTVL.

As to this clone: Other DNA sequences in this sample translate to the same CDR3. The V and J genes are TRBV2 and TRBJ1-2, with TRBD1 as a possible D gene (5 bases). The CDR3 totals 13 residues. Trimming pared 6 bases from V and 2 bases from J, leaving 10 bases between. Per the germline V gene, CDR1 is SNHLY and CDR2 is FYNNEI. In DNA form, the CDR3 reads TGTGCCAGCAGCCCCGGGGGAAACTATGGCTACACCTTC. It is translated as CASSPGGNYGYTF. Full variable domain (remainder filled in from reference TRBV2 and TRBJ1-2): EPEVTQTPSHQVTQMGQEVILRCVPISNHLYFYWYRQILGQKVEFLVSFYNNEISEKSEIFDDQFSVERPDGSNFTLKIRSTKLEDSAMYFCASSPGGNYGYTFGSGTRLTVV.

The genes are TRBV20-1 and TRBJ2-2, with D possibly TRBD2 on 7 matching bases. The germline V and J ends were trimmed by 3 bases and 6 bases, with 14 bases remaining between them. The CDR3 is made up of 14 amino acids. Per germline, CDR1 DFQATT and CDR2 SNEGSKA (reference sequence). This CDR3 reads CSASPGGPAGELFF. For the CDR3, the DNA is TGCAGTGCTAGTCCGGGGGGCCCCGCCGGGGAGCTGTTTTTT.

This clone was seen only a few times. The chain uses TRBV27 and TRBJ2-7; 7 nucleotides line up with TRBD1. Trimming took 9 bases from V and 0 from J; bases not matched to a gene: 8. Germline assignment: CDR1 MNHEY and CDR2 SMNVEV (reference sequence). This CDR3 region has 14 residues. CDR3 region: CASNPGQSSYEQYF. The DNA for the CDR3 is TGTGCCAGTAATCCGGGACAGAGCTCCTACGAGCAGTACTTC.

This chain uses TRBV5-6 with TRBJ2-7; 8 bases map to TRBD1. J was trimmed by 7 bases and V by 5 bases; bases with no gene match: 5. Germline lookup yields CDR1 SGHDT and CDR2 YYEEEE. The CDR3 contains 12 residues. The CDR3, as DNA: TGTGCCAGCAGTTTTCGGACAGGGGAGCAGTACTTC. This sequence encodes CASSFRTGEQYF.